The 13 T cell receptor beta chains below were found in one sample sequenced in a study of T cell repertoires in aging, cancer and after chemotherapy. A mixed TRB-A/B primer pool amplified rearranged TRB by multiplex touch-down PCR. Via MiXCR, TCRdb re-called the multiplex PCR reads, giving one row per CDR3 protein. Of about 2,900 distinct CDR3 sequences in the sample, under 30% were seen once. Peripheral blood genomic DNA, not sorted cells or RNA, was the template. Sequenced material: blood. The receptors shown here come from a human donor with a solid tumor.

The gene calls are TRBV7-2 and TRBJ1-2; possible D gene TRBD1, 6 bases. The germline V gene encodes CDR1 SGHTA and CDR2 FQGNSA. The CDR3 has 14 residues. V was trimmed by 0 bases and J by 5 bases, leaving 10 bases between them. DNA for the CDR3: TGTGCCAGCAGCTTAGCAGCAGGGGAGTATGGCTACACCTTC. Its protein product is CASSLAAGEYGYTF.

In its sample, this clonotype ranks as medium-sized (0.01 to 0.1%). J is TRBJ1-6 and V is TRBV18; no clear D. The CDR3 sequence is 17 residues long. Germline CDR1 and CDR2: KGHSH and LQKENI. Between the trimmed V and J ends, which lost 4 bases and 0 bases, there was a span of 13 bases. For the CDR3, the DNA is TGTGCCAGCTCACGGCAGGACCCGAGCTCCTATAATTCACCCCTCCACTTT. Translated: CASSRQDPSSYNSPLHF. Looking up the rest from reference TRBV18 and TRBJ1-6 gives the full variable domain: NAGVMQNPRHLVRRRGQEARLRCSPMKGHSHVYWYRQLPEEGLKFMVYLQKENIIDESGMPKERFSAEFPKEGPSILRIQQVVRGDSAAYFCASSRQDPSSYNSPLHFGNGTRLTVT.

This clonotype is large within its sample. The chain is built from TRBV29-1 and TRBJ2-1; 11 bases map to TRBD2. V trimming: 6 bases; J trimming: 1 base; junction bases outside the gene matches: 5. CDR3 length: 15 amino acids. Germline V gene lookup returns CDR1 SQVTM and CDR2 ANQGSEA. This CDR3 is CSVTRLAGSYNEQFF. CDR3 DNA: TGCAGCGTGACGAGACTAGCGGGATCCTACAATGAGCAGTTCTTC.

This clonotype counts as medium-sized (0.01 to 0.1%). The chain joins TRBV30 to TRBJ2-5; no clear D gene. CDR1 is GTSNPN, CDR2 SVGIG, per germline (reference sequence). The CDR3 extends over 11 amino acids. The V end was cut by 0 bases, the J end by 6 bases, with 5 bases between. The CDR3 region is CAWSVQKTQYF. CDR3 DNA sequence: TGTGCCTGGAGTGTACAAAAGACCCAGTACTTC.

In this sample, this clonotype is medium-sized. The V and J genes are TRBV27 and TRBJ2-1; D gene unclear. The CDR3 is 13 residues long. Germline V gene sequence: CDR1 MNHEY, CDR2 SMNVEV (reference sequence). The V and J ends lost 1 base and 4 bases respectively, with 5 bases between them. The chain's CDR3 is CASSLLGYNEQFF. CDR3 bases: TGTGCCAGCAGTTTATTAGGATACAATGAGCAGTTCTTC.

This clonotype counts as medium-sized. This chain uses TRBV27 with TRBJ2-7; D is unclear. The CDR3 is 14 residues long. Germline V gene data show CDR1 as MNHEY and CDR2 as SMNVEV (reference sequence). Between the trimmed V and J ends, which lost 2 bases and 5 bases, there was a span of 13 bases. CDR3 in DNA: TGTGCCAGCAGTTTAAGGAACCGCCGCGACGAGCAGTACTTC. It is translated as CASSLRNRRDEQYF.

This rearrangement joins TRBV5-1 to TRBJ1-5, with a weak D call TRBD1 (5 bases). V was clipped by 4 bases and J by 1 base, with 6 bases between them. From germline, CDR1 is SGHRS and CDR2 YFSETQ. This CDR3 spans 13 amino acids. The CDR3 is CASSRDSNQPQHF. The CDR3, as DNA: TGCGCCAGCAGCCGGGACAGCAATCAGCCCCAGCATTTT.

The J gene is TRBJ1-1, the V gene TRBV20-1; maybe TRBD1 (6 bases). CDR1 and CDR2 (germline): DFQATT, SNEGSKA (reference sequence). Trimming shortened V by 6 bases and J by 2 bases, and 13 bases separated the two germline ends. This CDR3 is built from 13 residues. The CDR3 spells CSARGGANTEAFF. The CDR3 bases are TGCAGTGCCCGGGGGGGCGCTAACACTGAAGCTTTCTTT.

The gene calls are TRBV7-9 and TRBJ2-1; 7 positions agree with TRBD2. Germline trimming cut 5 bases from V and 5 bases from J; bases unmatched to any gene: 9. The germline CDR1 and CDR2 sequences are SEHNR and FQNEAQ (reference sequence). The CDR3 has 15 residues. CDR3 residues: CASSRFSSGNNEQFF. The CDR3 DNA follows: TGTGCCAGCAGCCGATTTTCAAGCGGGAACAATGAGCAGTTCTTC.

This clonotype qualifies as medium-sized. This sequence joins TRBV13 and TRBJ2-3; D gene uncertain. This CDR3 is 16 amino acids long. V dropped 2 bases and J dropped 2 bases, with 14 bases sitting between them. Germline assignment: CDR1 PRHDT and CDR2 FYEKMQ (reference sequence). The chain's CDR3 is CASSLRLEVSTDTQYF. The CDR3 coding sequence is TGTGCCAGCAGCTTACGTCTTGAGGTTTCCACAGATACGCAGTATTTT.

Only a few counts were recorded for this clonotype. The V gene is TRBV7-9, the J gene TRBJ2-7; 10 bases are shared with TRBD1. Per the germline V gene, CDR1 is SEHNR and CDR2 is FQNEAQ (reference sequence). V gave up 3 bases and J gave up 6 bases; unmatched junction bases: 8. The CDR3 has 15 residues. CDR3 in DNA: TGTGCCAGCAGCTTGTCTGGGACAGGGGCCCGCGAGCAGTACTTC. Protein product: CASSLSGTGAREQYF.

This clonotype occurred once. CDR3 coding DNA: TGTGCCAGCAGTCCCAACAAAGACATGCCTTTCGCCTATGGCTACACCTTC. Translating gives CASSPNKDMPFAYGYTF. V is TRBV6-5 and J is TRBJ1-2; D gene unclear. Germline-derived CDR1 and CDR2 are MNHEY and SVGAGI. Trimming pared 5 bases from V and 4 bases from J, leaving 23 bases between. The CDR3 has 17 amino acids.

The rearrangement joins TRBV20-1 to TRBJ2-3; D remains unclear. The CDR3 runs to 12 residues. Trimming pared 6 bases from V and 2 bases from J, leaving 9 bases between. Germline CDR1 and CDR2: DFQATT and SNEGSKA (reference sequence). The CDR3 sequence is CSAGSATDTQYF. CDR3 bases: TGCAGTGCGGGATCTGCCACAGATACGCAGTATTTT.